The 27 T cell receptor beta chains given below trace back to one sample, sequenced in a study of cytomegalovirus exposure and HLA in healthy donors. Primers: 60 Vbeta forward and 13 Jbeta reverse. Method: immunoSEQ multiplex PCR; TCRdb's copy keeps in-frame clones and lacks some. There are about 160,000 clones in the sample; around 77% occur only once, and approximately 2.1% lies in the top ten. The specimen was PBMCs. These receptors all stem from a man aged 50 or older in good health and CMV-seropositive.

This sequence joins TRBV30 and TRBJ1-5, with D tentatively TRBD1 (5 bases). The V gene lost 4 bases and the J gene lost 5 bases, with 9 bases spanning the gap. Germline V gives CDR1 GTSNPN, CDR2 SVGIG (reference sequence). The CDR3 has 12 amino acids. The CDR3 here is CAWNEGDQPQHF. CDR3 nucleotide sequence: TGTGCCTGGAACGAAGGGGATCAGCCCCAGCATTTT.

The CDR3 here is CASGRDRGYEQFF. The CDR3 DNA reads as TGCGCCAGCGGCCGGGACAGGGGTTATGAGCAGTTCTTC. V gene TRBV5-1 combines with J gene TRBJ2-1; TRBD1 matches 10 bases. The V gene end was trimmed by 7 bases and the J gene end by 8 bases; junction bases not matched to a gene: 6. The CDR3 has 13 residues. CDR1 is SGHRS, CDR2 YFSETQ, per germline.

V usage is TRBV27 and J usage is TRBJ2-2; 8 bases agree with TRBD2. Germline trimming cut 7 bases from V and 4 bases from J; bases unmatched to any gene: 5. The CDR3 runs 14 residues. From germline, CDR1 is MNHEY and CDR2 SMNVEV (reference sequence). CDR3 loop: CASTRLAFTGELFF. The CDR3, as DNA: TGTGCCAGCACCCGACTAGCGTTCACCGGGGAGCTGTTTTTT.

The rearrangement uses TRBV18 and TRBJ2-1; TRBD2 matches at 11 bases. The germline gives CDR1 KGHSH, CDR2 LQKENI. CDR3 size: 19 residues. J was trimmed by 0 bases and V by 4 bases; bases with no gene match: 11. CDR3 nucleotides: TGTGCCAGCTCACTACGGACTAGCGGGCCGCTAAGCTCCTACAATGAGCAGTTCTTC. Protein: CASSLRTSGPLSSYNEQFF.

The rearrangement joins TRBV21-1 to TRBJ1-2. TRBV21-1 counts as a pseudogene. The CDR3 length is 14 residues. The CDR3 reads CASSKFNCGYGYTF. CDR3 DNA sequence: TGTGCCAGCAGCAAATTCAATTGCGGGTATGGCTACACCTTC.

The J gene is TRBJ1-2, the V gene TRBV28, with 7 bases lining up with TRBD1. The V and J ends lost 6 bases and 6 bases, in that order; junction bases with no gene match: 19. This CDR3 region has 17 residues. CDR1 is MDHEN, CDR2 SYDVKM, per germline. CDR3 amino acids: CASSTLDRVVGEDGYTF. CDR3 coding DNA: TGTGCCAGCAGCACACTAGACAGGGTGGTTGGTGAGGATGGCTACACCTTC.

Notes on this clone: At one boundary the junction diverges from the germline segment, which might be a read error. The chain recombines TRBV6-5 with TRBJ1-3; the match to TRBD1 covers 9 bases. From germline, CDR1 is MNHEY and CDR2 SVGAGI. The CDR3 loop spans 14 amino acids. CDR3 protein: CASSYSTGGSTIYF. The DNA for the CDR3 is TGTGCCAGCAGTTACTCGACAGGGGGAAGCACCATATATTTT.

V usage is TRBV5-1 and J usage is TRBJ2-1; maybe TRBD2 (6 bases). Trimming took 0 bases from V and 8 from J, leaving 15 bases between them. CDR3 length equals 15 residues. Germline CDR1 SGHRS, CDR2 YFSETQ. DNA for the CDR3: TGCGCCAGCAGCTTGGCCAGGGACTTAGTGTATGAGCAGTTCTTC. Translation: CASSLARDLVYEQFF.

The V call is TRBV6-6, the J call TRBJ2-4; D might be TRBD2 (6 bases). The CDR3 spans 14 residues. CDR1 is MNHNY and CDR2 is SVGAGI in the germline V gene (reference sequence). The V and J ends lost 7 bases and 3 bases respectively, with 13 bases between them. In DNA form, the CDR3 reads TGTGCCAGCAAAAGGGACTTAGGCAAAAACATTCAGTACTTC. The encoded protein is CASKRDLGKNIQYF.

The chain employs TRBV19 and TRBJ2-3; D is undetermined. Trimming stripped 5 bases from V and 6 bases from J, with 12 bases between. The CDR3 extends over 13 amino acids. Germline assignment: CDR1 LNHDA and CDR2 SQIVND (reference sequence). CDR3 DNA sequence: TGTGCCAGTAGTTTGGGCCCGGCGGATACGCAGTATTTT. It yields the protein CASSLGPADTQYF.

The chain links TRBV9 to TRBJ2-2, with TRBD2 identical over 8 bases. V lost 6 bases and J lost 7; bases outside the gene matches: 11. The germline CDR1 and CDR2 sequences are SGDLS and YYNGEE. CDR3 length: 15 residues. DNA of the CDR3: TGTGCCAGCACCATAGCGGGACATTTTAACGGGGAGCTGTTTTTT. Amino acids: CASTIAGHFNGELFF.

CDR3 DNA: TGCAGCGTAGGGACCGACAGGGTTACAGATACGCAGTATTTT. Its protein product is CSVGTDRVTDTQYF. This chain joins TRBV29-1 and TRBJ2-3; 7 bases match TRBD1. This CDR3 spans 14 amino acids. Germline loops: CDR1 SQVTM, CDR2 ANQGSEA. J lost 3 bases, V lost 6 bases, and 9 bases had no gene match.

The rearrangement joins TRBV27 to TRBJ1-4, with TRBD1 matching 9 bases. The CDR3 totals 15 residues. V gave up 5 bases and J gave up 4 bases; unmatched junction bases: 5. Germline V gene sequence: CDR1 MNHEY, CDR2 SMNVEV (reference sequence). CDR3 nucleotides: TGTGCCAGCAGTATGGGACAGGGTTATAATGAAAAACTGTTTTTT. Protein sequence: CASSMGQGYNEKLFF. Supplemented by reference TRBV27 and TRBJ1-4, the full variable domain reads EAQVTQNPRYLITVTGKKLTVTCSQNMNHEYMSWYRQDPGLGLRQIYYSMNVEVTDKGDVPEGYKVSRKEKRNFPLILESPSPNQTSLYFCASSMGQGYNEKLFFGSGTQLSVL.

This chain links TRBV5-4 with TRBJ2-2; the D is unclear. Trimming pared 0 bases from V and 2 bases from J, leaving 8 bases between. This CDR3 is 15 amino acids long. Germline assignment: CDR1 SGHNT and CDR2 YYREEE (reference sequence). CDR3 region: CASSLALTNTGELFF. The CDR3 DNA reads TGTGCCAGCAGCTTGGCCCTGACTAACACCGGGGAGCTGTTTTTT.

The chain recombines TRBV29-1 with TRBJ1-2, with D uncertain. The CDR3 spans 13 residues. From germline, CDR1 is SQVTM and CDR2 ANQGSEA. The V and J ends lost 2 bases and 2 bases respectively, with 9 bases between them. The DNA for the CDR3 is TGCAGCGTTGAAAAGGTGGGCAACTATGGCTACACCTTC. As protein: CSVEKVGNYGYTF.

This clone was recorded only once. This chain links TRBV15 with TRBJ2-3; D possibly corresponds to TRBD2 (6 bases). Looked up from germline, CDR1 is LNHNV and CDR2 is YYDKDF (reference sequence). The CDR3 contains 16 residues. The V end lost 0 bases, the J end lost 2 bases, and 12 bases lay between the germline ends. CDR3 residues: CATSRDRAGLTDTQYF. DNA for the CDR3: TGTGCCACCAGCAGAGATCGGGCGGGACTCACAGATACGCAGTATTTT.

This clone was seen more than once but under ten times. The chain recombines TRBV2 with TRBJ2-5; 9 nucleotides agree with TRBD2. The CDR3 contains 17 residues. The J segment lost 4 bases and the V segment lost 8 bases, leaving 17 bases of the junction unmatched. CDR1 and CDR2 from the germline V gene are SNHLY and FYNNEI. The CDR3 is CASRSASGDRNGETQYF. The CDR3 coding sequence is TGTGCCAGCCGGTCGGCTAGCGGGGATCGGAATGGAGAGACCCAGTACTTC.

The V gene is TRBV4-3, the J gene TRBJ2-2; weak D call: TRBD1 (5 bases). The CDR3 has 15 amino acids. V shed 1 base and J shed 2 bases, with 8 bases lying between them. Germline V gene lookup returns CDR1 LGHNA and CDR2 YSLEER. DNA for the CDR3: TGCGCCAGCAGCCAAGCAGACAGAAACACCGGGGAGCTGTTTTTT. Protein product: CASSQADRNTGELFF.

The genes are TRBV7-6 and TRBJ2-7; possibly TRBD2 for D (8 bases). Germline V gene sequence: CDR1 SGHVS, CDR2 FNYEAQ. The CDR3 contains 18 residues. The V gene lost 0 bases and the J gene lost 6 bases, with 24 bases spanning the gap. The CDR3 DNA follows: TGTGCCAGCAGCTTAGCGATCGGGAGGGGAGCCGCAGGGGGCGAGCAGTACTTC. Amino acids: CASSLAIGRGAAGGEQYF.

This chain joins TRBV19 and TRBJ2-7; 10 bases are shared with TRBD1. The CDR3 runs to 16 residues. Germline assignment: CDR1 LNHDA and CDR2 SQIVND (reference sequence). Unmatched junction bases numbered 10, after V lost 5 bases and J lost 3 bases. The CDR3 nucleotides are TGTGCCAGTAGTGTGACCGGGACAGGGGCTAACTACGAGCAGTACTTC. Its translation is CASSVTGTGANYEQYF.

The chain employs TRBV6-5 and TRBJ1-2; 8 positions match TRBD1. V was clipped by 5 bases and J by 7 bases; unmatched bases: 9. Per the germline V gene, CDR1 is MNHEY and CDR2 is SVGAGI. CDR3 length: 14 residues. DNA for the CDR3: TGTGCCAGCAGTAAGCAGGGGGCTGTGGTTGGCTACACCTTC. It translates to CASSKQGAVVGYTF.

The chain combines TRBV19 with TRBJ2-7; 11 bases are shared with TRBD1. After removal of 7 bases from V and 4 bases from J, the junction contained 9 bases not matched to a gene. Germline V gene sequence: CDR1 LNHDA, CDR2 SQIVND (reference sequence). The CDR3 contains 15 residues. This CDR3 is CASTRTGGQSYEQYF. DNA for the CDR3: TGTGCCAGTACCCGGACAGGGGGCCAATCTTACGAGCAGTACTTC.

The CDR3 nucleotides read TGTGCCAGCAGCTCTACCACCATATATTTT. Protein product: CASSSTTIYF. The V gene is TRBV11-3, the J gene TRBJ1-3; no firm D call. There are 10 residues in the CDR3. Germline V CDR1 and CDR2: SGHNT, YENEEA. V dropped 4 bases and J dropped 9 bases, with 4 bases sitting between them. Together with reference TRBV11-3 and TRBJ1-3, the CDR3 gives the full variable domain: EAGVVQSPRYKIIEKKQPVAFWCNPISGHNTLYWYLQNLGQGPELLIRYENEEAVDDSQLPKDRFSAERLKGVDSTLKIQPAELGDSAVYLCASSSTTIYFGEGSWLTVV.

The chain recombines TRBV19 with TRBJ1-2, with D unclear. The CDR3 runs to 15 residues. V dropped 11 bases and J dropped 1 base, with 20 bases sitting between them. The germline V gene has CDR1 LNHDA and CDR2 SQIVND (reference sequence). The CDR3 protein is CAVAETRVVNYGYTF. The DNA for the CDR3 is TGTGCCGTCGCCGAGACGCGGGTTGTTAACTATGGCTACACCTTC.

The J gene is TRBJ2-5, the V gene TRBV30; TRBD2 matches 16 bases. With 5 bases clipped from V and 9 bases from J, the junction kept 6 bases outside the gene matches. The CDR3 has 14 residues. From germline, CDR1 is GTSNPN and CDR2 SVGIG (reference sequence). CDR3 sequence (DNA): TGTGCCTGGGGGACTAGCGGGGGGGCTCCGGCCCAGTACTTC. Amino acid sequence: CAWGTSGGAPAQYF.

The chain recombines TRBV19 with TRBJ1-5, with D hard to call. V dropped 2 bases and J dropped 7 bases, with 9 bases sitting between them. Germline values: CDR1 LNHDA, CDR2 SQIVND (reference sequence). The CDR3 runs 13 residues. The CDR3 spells CASSIQAWQPQHF. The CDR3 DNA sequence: TGTGCCAGTAGTATACAGGCCTGGCAGCCCCAGCATTTT.

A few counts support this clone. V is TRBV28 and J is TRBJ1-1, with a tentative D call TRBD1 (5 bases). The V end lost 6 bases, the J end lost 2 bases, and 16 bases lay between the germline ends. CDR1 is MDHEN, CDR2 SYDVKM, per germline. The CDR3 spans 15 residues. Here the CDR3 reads CASSAPGAPNTEAFF. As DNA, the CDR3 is TGTGCCAGCAGCGCCCCTGGGGCGCCTAACACTGAAGCTTTCTTT.